This TCR beta chain came from a study of technical replicates of blood from a few donors. The protocol was immunoSEQ multiplex PCR, while the TCRdb copy is restricted to in-frame clones and leaves out a portion. The sample has 45,000 to 65,000 clones; around 96% are singletons. Sequencing input: PBMCs. The receptor's source is a human donor in good health. Some clones in this sample may be carry-over from other donors' samples.

CDR3 DNA: TGTGCCAGCACTCCTACCCTCCACTTT. It encodes CASTPTLHF. V usage is TRBV6-5 and J usage is TRBJ1-6, with D hard to call. This CDR3 is 9 amino acids long. Trimming pared 7 bases from V and 14 bases from J, leaving 6 bases between. Per germline, CDR1 MNHEY and CDR2 SVGAGI.